This T cell receptor beta chain derives from a study of T cell repertoires in cytomegalovirus infection. On the study more broadly: Indicated by public TCR beta signatures were CMV infection and matching HLA type. Study-wide points: There were carriers of CMV plus the relevant HLA, and cumulative public TCR beta family frequency identified them. HLA-C-restricted CMV clonotypes gave the most frequent clonotype in two of eight donors.

In TCRdb, the reads were re-called with MiXCR into one record per CDR3 protein. The sample yields approximately 250,000 distinct CDR3 sequences, roughly 6.5% seen once. For this clonotype: Its target is unknown. This may be a read error, as it is one base from a much larger clone.

Trimming took 5 bases from V and 6 from J, leaving 13 bases between them. The CDR3 is made up of 13 amino acids. Germline V gives CDR1 SGHDT, CDR2 YYEEEE. The chain links TRBV5-6 to TRBJ2-3; no firm D call. Sequenced input: PBMCs. This TCR was sampled from a human donor in good health (CMV status not recorded). Some clones in this sample may be carry-over from other donors' samples. CDR3 in DNA: TGTGCCAGCAGAAGCTTGCCGGGTGATACGCAGTATTTT. It codes for CASRSLPGDTQYF.